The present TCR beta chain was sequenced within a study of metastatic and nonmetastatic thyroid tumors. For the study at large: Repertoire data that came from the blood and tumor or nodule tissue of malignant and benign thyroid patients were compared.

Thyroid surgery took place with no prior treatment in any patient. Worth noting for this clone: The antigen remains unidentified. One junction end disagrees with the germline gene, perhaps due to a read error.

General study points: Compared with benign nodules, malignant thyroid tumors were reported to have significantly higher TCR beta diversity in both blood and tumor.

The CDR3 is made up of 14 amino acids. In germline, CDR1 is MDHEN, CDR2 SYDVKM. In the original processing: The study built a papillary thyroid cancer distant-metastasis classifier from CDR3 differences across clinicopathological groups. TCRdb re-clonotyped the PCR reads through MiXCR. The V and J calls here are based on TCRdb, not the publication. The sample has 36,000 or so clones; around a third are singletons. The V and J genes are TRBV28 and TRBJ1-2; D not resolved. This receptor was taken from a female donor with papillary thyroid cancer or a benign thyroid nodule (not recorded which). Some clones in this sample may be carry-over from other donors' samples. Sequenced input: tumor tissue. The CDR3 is CASSRGLGNYVYTF. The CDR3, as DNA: TGTGCCAGCAGTCGAGGGTTAGGAAACTATGTCTACACCTTC.